A single sample gave rise to the 18 T cell receptor beta chains below, sequenced in a study of CD4 T cells in relation to SARS-CoV-2 and coronaviruses. CD4+ T cells from unexposed donors were obtained before the COVID-19 pandemic (2011-2018). Isolation of CD4+ T cells took place after 10 days in culture. Antigens for these TCRs are unknown. Assay: immunoSEQ multiplex PCR; the TCRdb copy retains only in-frame clones and omits some. The sample lists about 31,000 clones, more than 70% occurring once. Sequenced input: CD4+ T cells from PBMCs, cultured in vitro. The receptor source for this set is a human donor in good health.

CDR3 DNA sequence: TGTGCCAGCAGCAGGGACAGGGCGGGAGATACGCAGTATTTT. Encoded protein: CASSRDRAGDTQYF. The chain links TRBV7-3 to TRBJ2-3; 9 nucleotides agree with TRBD1. Germline-derived CDR1 and CDR2 are SGHTA and FQGTGA. This CDR3 contains 14 residues. The J segment lost 5 bases and the V segment lost 5 bases, leaving 5 bases of the junction unmatched.

This clone was seen only a few times. The V gene is TRBV14, the J gene TRBJ2-7; possibly TRBD1 for D (7 bases). In germline, CDR1 is SGHDN, CDR2 FVKESK. The CDR3 extends over 15 amino acids. Trimming cost V 9 bases and J 3 bases, with 21 bases left between them. The CDR3 DNA is TGTGCCAGTAGCATCTCAGGGGGGAGATACTACGAGCAGTACTTC. Its protein is CASSISGGRYYEQYF.

V is TRBV3-1 (or the pseudogene TRBV3-2) and J is TRBJ2-2; D is unresolved. This CDR3 region has 14 residues. Germline V gene data show CDR1 as LGHDT and CDR2 as YNNKEL (reference sequence). Deletions cut 1 base from V and 4 bases from J, with 7 bases between. The DNA for the CDR3 is TGTGCCAGCAGCCAAGGAAGGTCCACCGGGGAGCTGTTTTTT. It is translated as CASSQGRSTGELFF.

The chain employs TRBV2 and TRBJ2-3; 8 nucleotides line up with TRBD1. J lost 0 bases, V lost 6 bases, and 5 bases had no gene match. CDR1 and CDR2 (germline): SNHLY, FYNNEI. This CDR3 comprises 15 residues. CDR3 DNA sequence: TGTGCCAGCAGGCTACAGGGGGAGAGCACAGATACGCAGTATTTT. Translation gives CASRLQGESTDTQYF.

Points on this clone: Relative to the germline gene, one junction end is altered; a read error may explain this. V gene TRBV18 combines with J gene TRBJ2-1; a weak D match, TRBD2 (7 bases). Germline V gene lookup returns CDR1 KGHSH and CDR2 LQKENI. The CDR3 is made up of 15 amino acids. Here the CDR3 reads CASSESRDTSSGSIF. CDR3 DNA sequence: TGTGCCAGCTCAGAGTCCCGGGACACGTCTAGCGGATCGATCTTC.

This clone was seen a handful of times. V is TRBV3-1 (or the pseudogene TRBV3-2) and J is TRBJ2-7, with D possibly being TRBD1 or TRBD2 (5 bases each). V gave up 0 bases and J gave up 6 bases, with 15 bases separating them. Germline V CDR1 and CDR2: LGHDT, YNNKEL (reference sequence). This CDR3 is built from 15 residues. The chain's CDR3 is CASSQDPGAGSEQYF. The CDR3 DNA sequence: TGTGCCAGCAGCCAAGATCCCGGGGCAGGGAGCGAGCAGTACTTC.

The chain joins TRBV18 to TRBJ1-1; 7 bases align to TRBD1. This CDR3 comprises 16 residues. Per germline, CDR1 KGHSH and CDR2 LQKENI. V trimming: 0 bases; J trimming: 0 bases; junction bases outside the gene matches: 4. The CDR3 coding sequence is TGTGCCAGCTCACCACCGCAGAGGGGGCTGAACACTGAAGCTTTCTTT. Translation: CASSPPQRGLNTEAFF. The full variable domain, completed using reference TRBV18 and TRBJ1-1, is NAGVMQNPRHLVRRRGQEARLRCSPMKGHSHVYWYRQLPEEGLKFMVYLQKENIIDESGMPKERFSAEFPKEGPSILRIQQVVRGDSAAYFCASSPPQRGLNTEAFFGQGTRLTVV.

The chain joins TRBV11-2 to TRBJ1-2, with 10 nucleotides matching TRBD1. The V gene's germline CDR1 is SGHAT and CDR2 FQNNGV. The CDR3 loop spans 14 amino acids. The trim removed 5 bases at V and 5 bases at J, leaving 5 bases unmatched. The CDR3 DNA reads TGTGCCAGCAGCCTGACAGGGGGCGATTATGGCTACACCTTC. As protein: CASSLTGGDYGYTF.

The chain carries TRBV13 and TRBJ2-3; D gene ambiguous. The CDR3 runs to 15 residues. V lost 5 bases, J lost 8 bases, and 20 bases lay in between. Germline V gene lookup returns CDR1 PRHDT and CDR2 FYEKMQ (reference sequence). Written as DNA, the CDR3 is TGTGCCAGCAGCCCACTACAGAAGGAGATCGGTACGCAGTATTTT. Translation gives CASSPLQKEIGTQYF. The complete variable domain, with remaining parts taken from reference TRBV13 and TRBJ2-3, reads AAGVIQSPRHLIKEKRETATLKCYPIPRHDTVYWYQQGPGQDPQFLISFYEKMQSDKGSIPDRFSAQQFSDYHSELNMSSLELGDSALYFCASSPLQKEIGTQYFGPGTRLTVL.

The chain uses TRBV5-1 and TRBJ2-5; D is undetermined. The CDR3 is made up of 12 amino acids. V was cut by 4 bases and J by 7 bases, with 11 bases left in between. The germline V gene encodes CDR1 SGHRS and CDR2 YFSETQ. The DNA of the CDR3 is TGCGCCAGCAGCGGATGGCTCGGGACCCAGTACTTC. It is translated as CASSGWLGTQYF.

V gene TRBV7-2 combines with J gene TRBJ2-5; 12 bases fit TRBD2. There are 16 residues in the CDR3. Per the germline V gene, CDR1 is SGHTA and CDR2 is FQGNSA. V was pared by 3 bases and J by 3 bases, with 5 bases of the junction left unmatched. The CDR3 loop is CASSFASGRGKETQYF. CDR3 bases: TGTGCCAGCAGCTTCGCTAGCGGGAGGGGTAAAGAGACCCAGTACTTC.

This clone was observed a few times. The chain couples TRBV7-7 to TRBJ2-7, with 7 bases identical to TRBD1. Unmatched junction bases numbered 8, after V lost 5 bases and J lost 4 bases. The germline V gene has CDR1 SSHAT and CDR2 FNYEAQ (reference sequence). The CDR3 spans 14 residues. CDR3 region: CASSPLGRGYEQYF. The DNA for the CDR3 is TGTGCCAGCAGCCCTCTCGGCAGGGGGTACGAGCAGTACTTC.

J is TRBJ1-5 and V is TRBV30, with 9 bases fitting TRBD1. The J segment lost 2 bases and the V segment lost 1 base, leaving 0 bases of the junction unmatched. Germline CDR1 and CDR2: GTSNPN and SVGIG (reference sequence). The length of the CDR3 is 14 residues. The CDR3: CAWSGDRGNQPQHF. CDR3 DNA sequence: TGTGCCTGGAGTGGGGACAGGGGCAATCAGCCCCAGCATTTT.

The chain recombines TRBV5-1 with TRBJ2-7; TRBD2 might be the D (6 bases). The germline gives CDR1 SGHRS, CDR2 YFSETQ. Trimming shortened V by 0 bases and J by 2 bases, and 9 bases separated the two germline ends. This CDR3 comprises 14 residues. As DNA, the CDR3 is TGCGCCAGCAGCTTGGCCCTAGCGCCCTACGAGCAGTACTTC. Amino acid sequence: CASSLALAPYEQYF.

The rearrangement links TRBV3-1 (or the pseudogene TRBV3-2) to TRBJ2-6; no definite D call. Germline V lookup: CDR1 LGHDT, CDR2 YNNKEL (reference sequence). With 1 base removed from V and 0 bases from J, the gap between germline ends came to 10 bases. The CDR3 totals 17 residues. In nucleotides, the CDR3 is TGTGCCAGCAGCCAAGGACACCTAGTCTCTGGGGCCAACGTCCTGACTTTC. This translates into CASSQGHLVSGANVLTF.

This clone was seen just once. The chain uses TRBV11-2 and TRBJ2-7; 7 bases line up with TRBD2. The CDR3 loop spans 14 amino acids. The V gene's germline CDR1 is SGHAT and CDR2 FQNNGV. Losses at the gene ends were 5 bases for V and 4 bases for J; bases not matched to a gene: 8. CDR3 region: CASSLGGWGYEQYF. CDR3 DNA: TGTGCCAGCAGCCTCGGGGGGTGGGGTTACGAGCAGTACTTC.

CDR3 region: CASSLWGQYGYTF. The CDR3 DNA reads TGTGCCAGCAGCCTTTGGGGACAGTACGGCTACACCTTC. The chain is built from TRBV5-4 and TRBJ1-2; 7 nucleotides align to TRBD1. The CDR3 sequence is 13 residues long. Germline assignment: CDR1 SGHNT and CDR2 YYREEE (reference sequence). Trimming removed 4 bases from V and 8 bases from J; junction bases left unmatched: 8.

This clone was detected once. The V call is TRBV7-2, the J call TRBJ2-1; the D gene is possibly TRBD2 (7 bases). V dropped 0 bases and J dropped 8 bases, with 14 bases sitting between them. Germline loops: CDR1 SGHTA, CDR2 FQGNSA. The CDR3 has 15 residues. This chain's CDR3 is CASSLAGGPFDEQFF. CDR3 DNA sequence: TGTGCCAGCAGCTTAGCGGGGGGGCCCTTCGATGAGCAGTTCTTC.